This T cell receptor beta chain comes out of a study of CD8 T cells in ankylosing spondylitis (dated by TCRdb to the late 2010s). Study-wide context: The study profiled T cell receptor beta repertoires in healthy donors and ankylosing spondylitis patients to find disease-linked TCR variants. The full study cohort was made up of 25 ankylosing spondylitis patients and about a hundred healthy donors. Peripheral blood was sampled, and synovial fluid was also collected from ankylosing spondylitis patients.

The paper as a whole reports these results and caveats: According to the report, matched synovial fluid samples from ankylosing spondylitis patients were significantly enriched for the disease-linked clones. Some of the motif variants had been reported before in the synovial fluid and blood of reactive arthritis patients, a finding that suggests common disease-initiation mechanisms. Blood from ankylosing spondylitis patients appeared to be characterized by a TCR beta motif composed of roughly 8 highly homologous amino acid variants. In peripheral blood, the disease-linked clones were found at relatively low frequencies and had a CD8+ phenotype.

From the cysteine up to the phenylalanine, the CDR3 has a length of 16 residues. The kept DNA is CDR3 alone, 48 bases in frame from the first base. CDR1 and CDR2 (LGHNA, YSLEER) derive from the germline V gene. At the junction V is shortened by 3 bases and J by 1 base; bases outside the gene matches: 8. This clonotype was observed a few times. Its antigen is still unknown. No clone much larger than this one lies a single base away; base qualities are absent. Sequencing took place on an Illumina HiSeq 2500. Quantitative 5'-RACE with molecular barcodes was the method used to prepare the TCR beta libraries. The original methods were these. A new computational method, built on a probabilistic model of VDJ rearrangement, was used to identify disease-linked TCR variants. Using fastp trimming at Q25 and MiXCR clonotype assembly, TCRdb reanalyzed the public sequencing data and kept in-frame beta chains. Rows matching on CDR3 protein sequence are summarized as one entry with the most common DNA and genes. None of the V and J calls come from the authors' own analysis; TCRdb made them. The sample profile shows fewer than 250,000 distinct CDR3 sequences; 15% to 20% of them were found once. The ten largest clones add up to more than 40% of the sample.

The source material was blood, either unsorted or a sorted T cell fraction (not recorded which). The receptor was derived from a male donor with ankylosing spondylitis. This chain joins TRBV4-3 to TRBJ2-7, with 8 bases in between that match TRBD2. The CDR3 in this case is CASSHHSGAGSYEQYF. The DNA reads TGCGCCAGCAGCCATCATAGCGGGGCGGGTTCCTACGAGCAGTACTTC.